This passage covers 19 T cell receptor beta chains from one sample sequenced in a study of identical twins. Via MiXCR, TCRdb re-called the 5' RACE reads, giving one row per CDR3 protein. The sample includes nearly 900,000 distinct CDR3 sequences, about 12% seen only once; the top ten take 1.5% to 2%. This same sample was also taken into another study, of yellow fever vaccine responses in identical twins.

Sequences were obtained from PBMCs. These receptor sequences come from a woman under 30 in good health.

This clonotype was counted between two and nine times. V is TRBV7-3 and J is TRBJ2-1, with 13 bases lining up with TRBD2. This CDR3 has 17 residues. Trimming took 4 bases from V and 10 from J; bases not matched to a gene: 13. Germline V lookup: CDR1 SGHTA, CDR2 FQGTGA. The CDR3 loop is CASSSNPGTSGKTEQFF. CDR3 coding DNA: TGTGCCAGCAGCTCCAACCCCGGGACTAGCGGGAAAACGGAGCAGTTCTTC.

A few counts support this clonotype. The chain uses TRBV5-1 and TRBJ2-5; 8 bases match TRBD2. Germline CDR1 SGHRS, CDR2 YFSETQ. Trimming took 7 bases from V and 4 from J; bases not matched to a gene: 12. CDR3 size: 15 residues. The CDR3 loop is CASSPRGVVVETQYF. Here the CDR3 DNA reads TGCGCCAGCTCACCGCGGGGGGTAGTGGTAGAGACCCAGTACTTC.

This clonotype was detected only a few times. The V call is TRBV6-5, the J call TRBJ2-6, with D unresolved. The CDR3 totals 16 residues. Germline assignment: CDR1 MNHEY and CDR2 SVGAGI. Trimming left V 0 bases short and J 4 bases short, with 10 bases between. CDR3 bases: TGTGCCAGCAGTTACTCCTTGGTGACCGGGGCCAACGTCCTGACTTTC. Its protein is CASSYSLVTGANVLTF.

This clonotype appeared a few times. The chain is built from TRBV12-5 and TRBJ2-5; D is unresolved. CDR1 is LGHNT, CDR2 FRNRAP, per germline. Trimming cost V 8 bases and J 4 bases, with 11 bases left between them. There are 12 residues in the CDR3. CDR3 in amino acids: CASRGVLETQYF. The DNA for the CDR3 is TGTGCTAGTCGTGGTGTTTTAGAGACCCAGTACTTC.

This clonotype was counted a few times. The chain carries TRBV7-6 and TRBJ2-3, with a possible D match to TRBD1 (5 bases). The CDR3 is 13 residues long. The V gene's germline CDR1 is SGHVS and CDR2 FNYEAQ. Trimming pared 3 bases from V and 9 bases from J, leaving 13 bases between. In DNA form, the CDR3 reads TGTGCCAGCAGCTTGGACAATCTAGGGACGCAGTATTTT. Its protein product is CASSLDNLGTQYF.

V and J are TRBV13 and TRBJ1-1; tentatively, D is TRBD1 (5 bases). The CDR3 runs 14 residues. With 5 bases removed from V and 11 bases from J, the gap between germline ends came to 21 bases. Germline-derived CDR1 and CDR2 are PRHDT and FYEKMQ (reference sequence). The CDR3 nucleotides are TGTGCCAGCAGCAACCGGCTCACGGGGCATGAGGCTTTCTTT. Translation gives CASSNRLTGHEAFF.

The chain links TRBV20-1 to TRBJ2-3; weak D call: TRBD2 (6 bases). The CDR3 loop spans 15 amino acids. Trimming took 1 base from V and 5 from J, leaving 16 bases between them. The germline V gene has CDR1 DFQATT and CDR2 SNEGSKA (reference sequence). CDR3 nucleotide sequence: TGCAGTGCTAGAGGAAAGCGGGTTGACGGAGATACGCAGTATTTT. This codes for CSARGKRVDGDTQYF.

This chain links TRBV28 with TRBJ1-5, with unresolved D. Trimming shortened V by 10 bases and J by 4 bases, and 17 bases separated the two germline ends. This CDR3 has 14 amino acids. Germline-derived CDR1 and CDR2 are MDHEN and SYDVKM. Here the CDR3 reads CATQGFLGNQPQHF. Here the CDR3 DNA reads TGTGCCACCCAAGGGTTTTTAGGTAATCAGCCCCAGCATTTT.

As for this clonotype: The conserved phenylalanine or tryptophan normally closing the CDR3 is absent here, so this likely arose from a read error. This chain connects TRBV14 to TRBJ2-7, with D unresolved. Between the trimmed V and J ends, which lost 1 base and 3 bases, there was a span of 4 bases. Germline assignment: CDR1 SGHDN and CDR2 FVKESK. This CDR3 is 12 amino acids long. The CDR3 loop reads CASSQVVYEQYY. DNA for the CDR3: TGTGCCAGCAGCCAAGTGGTCTACGAGCAGTACTAC.

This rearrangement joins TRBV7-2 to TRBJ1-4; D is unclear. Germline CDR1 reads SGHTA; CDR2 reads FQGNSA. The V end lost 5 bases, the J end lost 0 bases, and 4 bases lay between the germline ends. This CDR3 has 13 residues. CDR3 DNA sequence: TGTGCCAGCAGCGCATCAACTAATGAAAAACTGTTTTTT. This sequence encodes CASSASTNEKLFF.

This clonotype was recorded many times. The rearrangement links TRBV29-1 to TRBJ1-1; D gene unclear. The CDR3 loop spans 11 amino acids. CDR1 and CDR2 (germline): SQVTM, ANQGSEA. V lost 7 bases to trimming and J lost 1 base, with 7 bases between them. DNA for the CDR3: TGCAGCGCCGGGCAGAACACTGAAGCTTTCTTT. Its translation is CSAGQNTEAFF.

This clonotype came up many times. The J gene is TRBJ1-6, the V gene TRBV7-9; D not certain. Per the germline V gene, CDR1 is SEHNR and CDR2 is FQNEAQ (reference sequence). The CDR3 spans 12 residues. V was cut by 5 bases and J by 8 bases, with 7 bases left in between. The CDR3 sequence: CASSRGDSPLHF. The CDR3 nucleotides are TGTGCCAGCAGCCGTGGGGATTCACCCCTCCACTTT. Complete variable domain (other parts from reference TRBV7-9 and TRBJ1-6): DTGVSQNPRHKITKRGQNVTFRCDPISEHNRLYWYRQTLGQGPEFLTYFQNEAQLEKSRLLSDRFSAERPKGSFSTLEIQRTEQGDSAMYLCASSRGDSPLHFGNGTRLTVT.

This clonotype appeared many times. The CDR3 DNA reads as TGCGCCAGCAGCCAGCCTATAGTTAGCGGAAGGAATGAGCAGTTCTTC. Translated: CASSQPIVSGRNEQFF. The V and J genes are TRBV4-1 and TRBJ2-1; D perhaps matches TRBD2 (6 bases). CDR1 MGHRA and CDR2 YSYEKL come from the germline V gene. V shed 3 bases and J shed 7 bases, with 19 bases lying between them. The CDR3 consists of 16 residues.

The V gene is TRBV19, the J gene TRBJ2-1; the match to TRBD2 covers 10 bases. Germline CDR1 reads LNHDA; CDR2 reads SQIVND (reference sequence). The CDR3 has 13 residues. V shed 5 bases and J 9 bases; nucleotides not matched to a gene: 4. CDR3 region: CASSERGGREQFF. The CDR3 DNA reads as TGTGCCAGTAGTGAGCGGGGGGGCCGTGAGCAGTTCTTC.

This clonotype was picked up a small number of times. CDR3 in amino acids: CASRAPGRYNEQFF. CDR3 bases: TGTGCCAGCAGGGCACCTGGACGGTACAATGAGCAGTTCTTC. V gene TRBV2 combines with J gene TRBJ2-1; D is ambiguous. The germline V and J ends were trimmed by 6 bases and 4 bases, with 13 bases remaining between them. This CDR3 has 14 residues. Per germline, CDR1 SNHLY and CDR2 FYNNEI.

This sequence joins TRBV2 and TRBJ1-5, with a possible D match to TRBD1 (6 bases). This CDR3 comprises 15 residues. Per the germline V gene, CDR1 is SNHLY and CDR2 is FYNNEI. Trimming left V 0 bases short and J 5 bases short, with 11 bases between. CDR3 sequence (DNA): TGTGCCAGCAGTGAAGCGCTCGGGGGGCATCAGCCCCAGCATTTT. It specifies CASSEALGGHQPQHF.

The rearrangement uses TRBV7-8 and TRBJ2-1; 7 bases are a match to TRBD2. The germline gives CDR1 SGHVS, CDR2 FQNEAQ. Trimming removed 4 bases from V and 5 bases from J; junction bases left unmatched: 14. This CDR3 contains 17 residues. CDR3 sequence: CASSSTSLADNNNEQFF. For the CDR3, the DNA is TGTGCCAGCAGCTCCACCTCCCTAGCGGATAACAACAATGAGCAGTTCTTC.

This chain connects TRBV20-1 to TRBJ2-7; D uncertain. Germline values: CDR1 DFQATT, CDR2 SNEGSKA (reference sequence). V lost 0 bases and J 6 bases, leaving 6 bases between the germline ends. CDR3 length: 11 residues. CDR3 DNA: TGCAGTGCTAGAGATCTGCGCGAGCAGTACGTC. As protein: CSARDLREQYV.

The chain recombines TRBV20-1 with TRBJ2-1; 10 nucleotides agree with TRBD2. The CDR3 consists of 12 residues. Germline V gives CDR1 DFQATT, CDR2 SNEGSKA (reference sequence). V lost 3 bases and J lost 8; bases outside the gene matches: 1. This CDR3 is CSARGLAYEQFF. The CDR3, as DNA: TGCAGTGCTAGGGGACTAGCGTATGAGCAGTTCTTC.